This TCR beta chain was captured by sequencing in a study of T cell clones after liver transplantation. The table lists this clone with a count of one. Here immunoSEQ multiplex PCR was the method, and the copy in TCRdb shows in-frame clones only, minus some. This table holds tens of thousands of clones, approximately 88% found once. Germline V lookup: CDR1 MNHNS, CDR2 SASEGT. This CDR3 region has 14 residues. V dropped 5 bases and J dropped 1 base, with 8 bases sitting between them. The clonotype was recovered from a human donor who received a liver transplant. V is TRBV6-1 and J is TRBJ2-2; D not resolved. The sample here was CD4+ T cells from blood, taken before liver transplant. CDR3 bases: TGTGCCAGCAGTCCAGGCTGGAACACCGGGGAGCTGTTTTTT. Translating it yields CASSPGWNTGELFF.